The sequence of this T cell receptor beta chain was determined in a study of CD8+ T cells in alopecia areata. Across the study: Treatment ran 6 to 18 months, with 6 months of follow-up afterward.

This clone was seen more than once but under ten times. Sequencing used cDNA as its template, made by extracting RNA and reverse transcribing it. Some clones are missing from TCRdb's copy, which holds only in-frame ones; the method was immunoSEQ multiplex PCR. The sample holds 80,000 to 100,000 clones, 35% to 45% seen once. Sorting separated CD4+ and CD8+ T cells out of PBMCs. V dropped 5 bases and J dropped 5 bases, with 15 bases sitting between them. Germline CDR1 reads MNHEY; CDR2 reads SVGAGI. The CDR3 extends over 14 amino acids. The J gene is TRBJ1-1, the V gene TRBV6-5; the D gene is possibly TRBD1 (6 bases). Sequences were obtained from CD4+ T cells sorted from blood. This receptor was taken from a human donor with alopecia areata. CDR3 loop: CASSDTDRRTEAFF. CDR3 nucleotide sequence: TGTGCCAGCAGTGACACGGACAGAAGGACTGAAGCTTTCTTT.